This T cell receptor (beta chain) stems from a study of blood T cell repertoires in COVID-19. Across the whole study: PBMCs, B-cell-depleted T cells, or T cells were the source of the cDNA or gDNA that made up the material.

The CDR3 sequence is 15 residues long. Per germline, CDR1 LNHDA and CDR2 SQIVND (reference sequence). With 2 bases clipped from V and 1 base from J, the junction kept 2 bases outside the gene matches. In the original workflow: How many nucleated cells were present was estimated from reference gene primer amplification. TCRdb's table, derived via immunoSEQ multiplex PCR, lists solely in-frame clones and lacks some. From that table come the V and J calls and clone size; the DNA was used to work out D and trimming. Of fewer than 300,000 clones in the sample, 75% to 95% were seen once. The V call is TRBV19, the J call TRBJ1-2, with 9 bases aligning to TRBD1. The receptor was derived from a person aged 18 to 30 with COVID-19, enrolled during active disease. The sequenced sample consisted of peripheral blood. This CDR3 is CASSIPGQGNYGYTF. The CDR3 region has the DNA TGTGCCAGTAGTATACCGGGACAGGGTAACTATGGCTACACCTTC.